This T cell receptor (beta chain) came from a study of T cell repertoires in aging, cancer and after chemotherapy. Study context: Donors were grouped into six age bands spanning 30 or younger through 70 or older. Study-level points and caveats: Median generation probability rose over the chemotherapy interval in each cancer cohort, suggesting rebound thymic output. The repertoire data cannot show anything about immunological memory following chemotherapy. Untreated cancer patients had significantly lower blood TCR diversity than age-matched healthy donors.

The V gene end was trimmed by 4 bases and the J gene end by 2 bases; junction bases not matched to a gene: 4. The CDR3 length is 14 residues. Germline V gene lookup returns CDR1 GTSNPN and CDR2 SVGIG (reference sequence). The template was genomic DNA from peripheral blood, not RNA. This clonotype is labeled large. The antigen is not known. TRB rearrangements spanning V, D and J were amplified using mixed TRB-A/B primers. Each CDR3 protein is one row after TCRdb ran MiXCR on the multiplex PCR reads. The table records over a thousand distinct CDR3 sequences, around 29% of them present only once. The clonotype was recovered from a human donor with a solid tumor. Sequencing input: blood. The V gene is TRBV30, the J gene TRBJ2-5; 10 nucleotides match TRBD2. The DNA for the CDR3 is TGTGCCTGGACTAGCGGGGGCCCTCAAGAGACCCAGTACTTC. Residues: CAWTSGGPQETQYF.